The rows below give T cell receptor beta chains drawn from one sample of a study of vaccination effects on CD4 cells after COVID-19. Their target antigens are unknown. The protocol was immunoSEQ multiplex PCR, while the TCRdb copy is restricted to in-frame clones and leaves out a portion. The sample shows more than 45,000 clones, around three quarters of them seen only once. Sample: CD4+ T cells from PBMCs cultured without peptide, taken before COVID-19 vaccination. These receptors all stem from a human donor who received a COVID-19 vaccine. Both conserved end residues are part of each CDR3. The D gene is left open where the match is weak. Clone size is shown for a subset of rows, as once, few, many or a class of expanded clone.

TRBV6-1	TRBJ2-3	-	-	TGTGCCAGCAGTGAGGGACATAGTAGGTCAGATACGCAGTATTTT	CASSEGHSRSDTQYF
TRBV30	TRBJ1-5	-	-	TGTGCCTGGACAGGCTATAGCAATCAGCCCCAGCATTTT	CAWTGYSNQPQHF
TRBV4-3	TRBJ2-1	-	-	TGCGCCAGCAGCCAAGAGCTAGCGAGGTCCAGGAATGAGCAGTTCTTC	CASSQELARSRNEQFF
TRBV24-1	TRBJ2-3	TRBD2	once	TGTGCCACCAGTGATTTGCCTAGCGGGGGTAGTACAGATACGCAGTATTTT	CATSDLPSGGSTDTQYF
TRBV6-2/TRBV6-3	TRBJ1-1	-	-	TGTGCCAGCAGTTTCATACAGGGGAACACTGAAGCTTTCTTT	CASSFIQGNTEAFF
TRBV4-1	TRBJ1-4	-	few	TGCGCCAGCAGCCAAACCGGGACAACTAATGAAAAACTGTTTTTT	CASSQTGTTNEKLFF
TRBV3-1/TRBV3-2	TRBJ1-2	-	once	TGTGCCAGCAGCCCGCGGGGGGGAGGGGGTACTAACTATGGCTACACCTTC	CASSPRGGGGTNYGYTF
TRBV19	TRBJ2-1	TRBD2	-	TGTGCCAGTAGTATAGATACGGGGGGAAGCTCCTACAATGAGCAGTTCTTC	CASSIDTGGSSYNEQFF
TRBV7-9	TRBJ1-3	-	-	TGTGCCAGCAGCGAACAGGGAAACACCATATATTTT	CASSEQGNTIYF
TRBV7-3	TRBJ2-2	-	-	TGTGCCAGCAGCCCCGACTGGGTGGCCGGGGAGCTGTTTTTT	CASSPDWVAGELFF
TRBV18	TRBJ2-5	TRBD2	once	TGTGCCAGCTCACGCGGACTAGCGGCGGAGACCCAGTACTTC	CASSRGLAAETQYF
TRBV19	TRBJ1-5	-	-	TGTGCCAGTAGACTAACCTTGAGTCAGCCCCAGCATTTT	CASRLTLSQPQHF
TRBV10-2	TRBJ1-3	-	once	TGCGCCAGCAGCCTTCTGGGGGCTTACTCTGGAAACACCATATATTTT	CASSLLGAYSGNTIYF
TRBV18	TRBJ2-3	-	-	TGTGCCAGCACAACCAGCGGGTTGGTCACAGATACGCAGTATTTT	CASTTSGLVTDTQYF
TRBV4-1	TRBJ2-1	-	-	TGCGCCAGCAGCCAAGGGTCAAGCTTAAGCTCCTACAATGAGCAGTTCTTC	CASSQGSSLSSYNEQFF
TRBV19	TRBJ1-5	-	-	TGTGCCAGTAGTAAGCAGGGAGGTCAGCCCCAGCATTTT	CASSKQGGQPQHF
TRBV4-1	TRBJ1-4	TRBD1	-	TGCGCCAGCAGCCGACCCCGGACAGGCATCAGTGAAAAACTGTTTTTT	CASSRPRTGISEKLFF
TRBV3-1/TRBV3-2	TRBJ2-1	TRBD2	-	TGTGCCAGCAGCTCCGGGGTAGCGGGGTTCGGTGAGCAGTTCTTC	CASSSGVAGFGEQFF
TRBV29-1	TRBJ2-6	-	-	TGCAGCGTTGGCCCCCGGCGGGACGGCTCTGGGGCCAACGTCCTGACTTTC	CSVGPRRDGSGANVLTF
TRBV24-1	TRBJ2-5	TRBD1	-	TGTGCCACCAGTCTAACGCCAGGGGGATTGACCGAGACCCAGTACTTC	CATSLTPGGLTETQYF
TRBV5-8	TRBJ1-4	-	-	TGTGCCAGCAGCCCGGCGGGCAGGTCTAATGAAAAACTGTTTTTT	CASSPAGRSNEKLFF